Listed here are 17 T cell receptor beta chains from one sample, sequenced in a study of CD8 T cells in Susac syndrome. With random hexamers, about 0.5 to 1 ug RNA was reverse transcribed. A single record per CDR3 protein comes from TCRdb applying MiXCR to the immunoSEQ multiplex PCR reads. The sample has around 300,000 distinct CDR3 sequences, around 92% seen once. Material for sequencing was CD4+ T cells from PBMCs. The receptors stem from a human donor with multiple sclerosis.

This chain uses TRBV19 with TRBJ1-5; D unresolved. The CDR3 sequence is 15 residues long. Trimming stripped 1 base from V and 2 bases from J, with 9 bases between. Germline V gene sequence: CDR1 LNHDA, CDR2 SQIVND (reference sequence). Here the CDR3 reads CASSIGERGNQPQHF. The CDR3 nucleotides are TGTGCCAGTAGTATAGGAGAAAGGGGCAATCAGCCCCAGCATTTT.

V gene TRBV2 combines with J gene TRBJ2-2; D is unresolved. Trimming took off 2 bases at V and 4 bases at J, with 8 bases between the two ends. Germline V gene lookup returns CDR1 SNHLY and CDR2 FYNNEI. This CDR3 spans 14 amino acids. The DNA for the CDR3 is TGTGCCAGCAGTGAATCCAGAGGCACCGGGGAGCTGTTTTTT. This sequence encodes CASSESRGTGELFF.

CDR3 residues: CASSRHGTDTQYF. The CDR3 region has the DNA TGTGCCAGCAGCCGCCATGGGACAGATACGCAGTATTTT. This rearrangement joins TRBV12-3 or TRBV12-4 to TRBJ2-3; no firm D call. The CDR3 totals 13 residues. Trimming shortened V by 6 bases and J by 3 bases, and 10 bases separated the two germline ends.

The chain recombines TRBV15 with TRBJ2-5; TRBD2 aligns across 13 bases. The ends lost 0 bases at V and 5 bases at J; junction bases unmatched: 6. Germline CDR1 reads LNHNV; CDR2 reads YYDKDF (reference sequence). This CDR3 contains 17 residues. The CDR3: CATSRDRPLAGGETQYF. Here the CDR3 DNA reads TGTGCCACCAGCAGAGATCGGCCACTAGCGGGGGGGGAGACCCAGTACTTC.

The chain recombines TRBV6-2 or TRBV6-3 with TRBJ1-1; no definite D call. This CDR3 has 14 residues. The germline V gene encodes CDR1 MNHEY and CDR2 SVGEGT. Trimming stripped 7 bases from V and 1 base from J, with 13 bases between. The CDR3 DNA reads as TGTGCCAGCACCTTCGCTCTGGGGAACACTGAAGCTTTCTTT. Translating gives CASTFALGNTEAFF.

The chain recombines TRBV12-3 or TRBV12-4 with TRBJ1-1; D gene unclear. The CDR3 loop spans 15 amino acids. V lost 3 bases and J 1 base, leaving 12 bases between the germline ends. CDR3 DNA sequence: TGTGCCAGCAGTTTTTCGTTGACTACGAACACTGAAGCTTTCTTT. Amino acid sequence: CASSFSLTTNTEAFF.

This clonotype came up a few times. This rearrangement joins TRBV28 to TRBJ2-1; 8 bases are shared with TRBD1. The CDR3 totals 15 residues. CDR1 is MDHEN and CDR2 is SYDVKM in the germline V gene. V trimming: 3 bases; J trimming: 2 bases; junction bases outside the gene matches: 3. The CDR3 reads CASSFGQGPYNEQFF. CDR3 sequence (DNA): TGTGCCAGCAGTTTCGGACAGGGTCCCTACAATGAGCAGTTCTTC.

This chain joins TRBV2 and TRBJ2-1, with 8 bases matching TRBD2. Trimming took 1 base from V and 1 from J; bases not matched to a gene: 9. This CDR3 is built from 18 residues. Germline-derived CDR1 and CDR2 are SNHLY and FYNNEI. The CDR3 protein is CASSEEPEGLVSYNEQFF. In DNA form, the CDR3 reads TGTGCCAGCAGTGAAGAGCCAGAGGGACTAGTTTCCTACAATGAGCAGTTCTTC.

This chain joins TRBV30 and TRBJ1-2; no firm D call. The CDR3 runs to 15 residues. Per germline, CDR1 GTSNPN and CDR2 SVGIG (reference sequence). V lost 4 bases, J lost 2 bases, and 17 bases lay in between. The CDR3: CAWIQEMGFNYGYTF. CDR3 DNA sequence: TGTGCCTGGATCCAAGAGATGGGTTTCAACTATGGCTACACCTTC.

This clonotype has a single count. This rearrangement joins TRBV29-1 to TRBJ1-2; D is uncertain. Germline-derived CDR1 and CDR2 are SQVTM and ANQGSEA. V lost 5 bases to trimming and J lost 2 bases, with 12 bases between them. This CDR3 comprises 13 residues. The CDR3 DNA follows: TGCAGCGTTTCTCCCCTGTTCAACTATGGCTACACCTTC. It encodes CSVSPLFNYGYTF.

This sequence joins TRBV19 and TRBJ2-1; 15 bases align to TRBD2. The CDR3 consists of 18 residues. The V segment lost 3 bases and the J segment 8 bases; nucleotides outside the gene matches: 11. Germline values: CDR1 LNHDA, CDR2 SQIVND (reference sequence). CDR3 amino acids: CASSIRGLAGGPSDEQFF. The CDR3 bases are TGTGCCAGTAGTATTCGAGGACTAGCGGGAGGGCCCTCAGATGAGCAGTTCTTC.

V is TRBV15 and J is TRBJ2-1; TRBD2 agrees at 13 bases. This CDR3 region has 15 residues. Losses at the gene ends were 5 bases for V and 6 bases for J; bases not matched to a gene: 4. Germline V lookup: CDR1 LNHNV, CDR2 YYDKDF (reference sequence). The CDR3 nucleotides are TGTGCCACCAGCCCGACTAGCGGGGGGCTCAATGAGCAGTTCTTC. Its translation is CATSPTSGGLNEQFF.

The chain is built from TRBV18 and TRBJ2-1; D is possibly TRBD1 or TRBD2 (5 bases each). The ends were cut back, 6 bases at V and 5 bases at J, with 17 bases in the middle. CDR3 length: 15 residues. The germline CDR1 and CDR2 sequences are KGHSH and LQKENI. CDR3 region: CASSPRGPRNNEQFF. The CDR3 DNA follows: TGTGCCAGCTCCCCCCGGGGCCCGAGAAACAATGAGCAGTTCTTC.

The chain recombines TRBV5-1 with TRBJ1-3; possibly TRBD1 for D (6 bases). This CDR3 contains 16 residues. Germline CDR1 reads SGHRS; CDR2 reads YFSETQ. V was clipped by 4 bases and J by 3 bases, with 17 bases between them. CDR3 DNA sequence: TGCGCCAGCAGCCCCTCCACAGGGACGGGTGGAAACACCATATATTTT. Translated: CASSPSTGTGGNTIYF.

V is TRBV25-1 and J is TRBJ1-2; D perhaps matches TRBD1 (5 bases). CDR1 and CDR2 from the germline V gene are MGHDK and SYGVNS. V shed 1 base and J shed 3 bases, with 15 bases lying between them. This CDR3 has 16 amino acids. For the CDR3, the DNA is TGTGCCAGCAGTGAATTTCGGGGCGGCTCAGACTATGGCTACACCTTC. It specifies CASSEFRGGSDYGYTF.

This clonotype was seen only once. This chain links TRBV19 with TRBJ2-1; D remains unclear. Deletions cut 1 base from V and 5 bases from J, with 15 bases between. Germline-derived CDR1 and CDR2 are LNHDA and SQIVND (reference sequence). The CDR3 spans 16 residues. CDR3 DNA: TGTGCCAGTAGTATAGGAGGCAGCAAGATCGACAATGAGCAGTTCTTC. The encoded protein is CASSIGGSKIDNEQFF.

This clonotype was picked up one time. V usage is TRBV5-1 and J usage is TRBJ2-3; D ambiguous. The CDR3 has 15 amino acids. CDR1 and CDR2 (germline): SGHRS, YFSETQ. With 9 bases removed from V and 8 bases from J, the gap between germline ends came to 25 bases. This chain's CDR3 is CANSREPGMLGTQYF. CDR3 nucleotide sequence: TGCGCCAATTCAAGAGAACCCGGAATGTTAGGTACGCAGTATTTT. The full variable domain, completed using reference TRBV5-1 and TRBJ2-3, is KAGVTQTPRYLIKTRGQQVTLSCSPISGHRSVSWYQQTPGQGLQFLFEYFSETQRNKGNFPGRFSGRQFSNSRSEMNVSTLELGDSALYLCANSREPGMLGTQYFGPGTRLTVL.